The 5 T cell receptor beta chains reported below all come from one sample, sequenced in a study of CD8+CD57+ T cells in acquired aplastic anemia. TCR beta VDJ and CDR3 profiling used genomic DNA as template. Each CDR3 protein is one row after TCRdb ran MiXCR on the reads. The sample has 400,000 to 450,000 distinct CDR3 sequences, approximately 70% seen once. Sequenced material: sorted CD4+, CD8+, or CD8+CD57+ T cells (not recorded which) from PBMCs. The origin of the receptors is a human donor in good health, serving as a control.

Ten or more counts support this clonotype. This chain links TRBV7-2 with TRBJ2-5, with D possibly being TRBD2 (5 bases). Trimming stripped 4 bases from V and 3 bases from J, with 9 bases between. The CDR3 runs 13 residues. CDR1 and CDR2 from the germline V gene are SGHTA and FQGNSA. The CDR3 nucleotides read TGTGCCAGCAGCTCCAGGACTGAAGAGACCCAGTACTTC. Its translation: CASSSRTEETQYF. The full variable domain, in which reference TRBV7-2 and TRBJ2-5 provide the parts outside the CDR3, is GAGVSQSPSNKVTEKGKDVELRCDPISGHTALYWYRQSLGQGLEFLIYFQGNSAPDKSGLPSDRFSAERTGGSVSTLTIQRTQQEDSAVYLCASSSRTEETQYFGPGTRLLVL.

The rearrangement uses TRBV20-1 and TRBJ1-5; a weak D match, TRBD1 (5 bases). Trimming stripped 6 bases from V and 10 bases from J, with 19 bases between. CDR1 and CDR2 from the germline V gene are DFQATT and SNEGSKA (reference sequence). CDR3 length: 13 residues. CDR3 amino acids: CSATPGGNSPQHF. CDR3 bases: TGCAGTGCCACCCCGGGGGGAAATTCACCCCAGCATTTT.

The rearrangement joins TRBV7-9 to TRBJ1-1; perhaps TRBD1 as D (6 bases). V gave up 4 bases and J gave up 14 bases, with 26 bases separating them. Per germline, CDR1 SEHNR and CDR2 FQNEAQ (reference sequence). The CDR3 extends over 15 amino acids. The CDR3 loop reads CASSSGSTGSTGDFF. DNA of the CDR3: TGTGCCAGCAGCTCTGGATCCACAGGGAGCACTGGCGACTTCTTT.

The V call is TRBV7-4, the J call TRBJ2-7; 7 bases are shared with TRBD2. The length of the CDR3 is 13 residues. Germline trimming cut 5 bases from V and 9 bases from J; bases unmatched to any gene: 10. In germline, CDR1 is SGHVT, CDR2 SQSDAQ. The CDR3 sequence: CASSVVVGGTQYF. The CDR3 coding sequence is TGTGCCAGCAGCGTAGTTGTCGGGGGGACGCAGTACTTC.

The sample holds a few counts of this clonotype. The V and J genes are TRBV2 and TRBJ2-3; D gene uncertain. This CDR3 has 9 residues. Germline assignment: CDR1 SNHLY and CDR2 FYNNEI. Trimming took 5 bases from V and 9 from J, leaving 3 bases between them. CDR3 sequence reads: CASSLTQYF. The DNA for the CDR3 is TGTGCCAGCAGTTTGACGCAGTATTTT. Based on the CDR3 plus reference TRBV2 and TRBJ2-3, the full variable domain is EPEVTQTPSHQVTQMGQEVILRCVPISNHLYFYWYRQILGQKVEFLVSFYNNEISEKSEIFDDQFSVERPDGSNFTLKIRSTKLEDSAMYFCASSLTQYFGPGTRLTVL.